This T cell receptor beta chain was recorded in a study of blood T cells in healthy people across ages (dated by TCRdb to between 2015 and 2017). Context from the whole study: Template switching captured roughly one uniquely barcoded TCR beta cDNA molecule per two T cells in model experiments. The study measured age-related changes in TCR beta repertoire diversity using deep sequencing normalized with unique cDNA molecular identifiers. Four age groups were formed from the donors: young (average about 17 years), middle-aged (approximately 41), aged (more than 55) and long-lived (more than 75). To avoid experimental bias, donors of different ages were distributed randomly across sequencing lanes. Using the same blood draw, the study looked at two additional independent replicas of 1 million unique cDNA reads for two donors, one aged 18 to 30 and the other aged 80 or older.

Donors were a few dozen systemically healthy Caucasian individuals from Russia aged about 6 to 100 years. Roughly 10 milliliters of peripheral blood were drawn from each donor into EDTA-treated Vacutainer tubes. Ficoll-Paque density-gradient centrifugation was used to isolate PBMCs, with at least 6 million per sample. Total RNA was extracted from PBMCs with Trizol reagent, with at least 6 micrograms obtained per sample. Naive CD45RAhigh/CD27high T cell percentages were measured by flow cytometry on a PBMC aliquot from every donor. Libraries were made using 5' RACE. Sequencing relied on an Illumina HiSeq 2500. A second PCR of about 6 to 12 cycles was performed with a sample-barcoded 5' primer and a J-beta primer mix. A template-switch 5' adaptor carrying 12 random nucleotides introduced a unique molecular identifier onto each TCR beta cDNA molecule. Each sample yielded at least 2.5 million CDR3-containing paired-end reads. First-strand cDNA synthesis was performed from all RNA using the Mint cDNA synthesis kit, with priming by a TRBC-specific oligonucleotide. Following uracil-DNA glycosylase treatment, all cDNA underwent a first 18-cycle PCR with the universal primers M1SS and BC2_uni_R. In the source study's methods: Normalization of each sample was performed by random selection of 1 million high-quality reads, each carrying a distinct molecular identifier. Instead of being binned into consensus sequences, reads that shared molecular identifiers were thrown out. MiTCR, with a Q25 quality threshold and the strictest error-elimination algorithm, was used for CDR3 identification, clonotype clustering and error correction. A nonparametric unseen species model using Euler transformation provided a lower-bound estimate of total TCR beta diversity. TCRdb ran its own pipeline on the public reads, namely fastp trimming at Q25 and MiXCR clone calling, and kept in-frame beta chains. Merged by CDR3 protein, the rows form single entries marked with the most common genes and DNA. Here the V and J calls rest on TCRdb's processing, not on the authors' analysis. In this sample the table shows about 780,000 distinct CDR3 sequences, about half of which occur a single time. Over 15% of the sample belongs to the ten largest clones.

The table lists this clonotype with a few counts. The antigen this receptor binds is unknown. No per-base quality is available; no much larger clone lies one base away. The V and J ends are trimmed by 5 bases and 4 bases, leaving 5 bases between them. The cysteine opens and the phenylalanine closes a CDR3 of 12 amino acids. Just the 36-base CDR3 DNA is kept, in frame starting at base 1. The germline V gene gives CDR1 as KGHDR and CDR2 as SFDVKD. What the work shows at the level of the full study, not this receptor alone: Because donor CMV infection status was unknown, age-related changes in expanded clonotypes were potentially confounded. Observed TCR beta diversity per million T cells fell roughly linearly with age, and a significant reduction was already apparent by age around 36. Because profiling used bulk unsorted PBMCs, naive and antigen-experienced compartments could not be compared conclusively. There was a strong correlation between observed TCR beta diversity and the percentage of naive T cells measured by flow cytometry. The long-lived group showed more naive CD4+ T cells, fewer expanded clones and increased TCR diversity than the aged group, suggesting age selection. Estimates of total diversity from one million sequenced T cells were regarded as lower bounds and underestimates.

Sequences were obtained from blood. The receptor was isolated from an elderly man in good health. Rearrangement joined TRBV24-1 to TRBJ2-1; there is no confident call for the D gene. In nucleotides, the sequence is TGTGCCACCAGTGGACCGTACAATGAGCAGTTCTTC. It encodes CATSGPYNEQFF.